A selection of T cell receptor beta chains follows, all from one sample in a study of Ad26.COV2.S vaccination and SARS-CoV-2 variants. Sequencing used immunoSEQ multiplex PCR; TCRdb keeps in-frame clones, though not all of them. This repertoire shows some 340,000 clones, about 86% found once; its top ten account for roughly 1.9%. Here the sequenced sample was peripheral blood, taken in a trial of Ad26.COV2.S vaccine versus placebo. Source of these receptors: a person between 18 and 60 years old who received the Ad26.COV2.S COVID-19 vaccine or a placebo. The CDR3 runs from the conserved cysteine through the conserved F or W. The order of the fields is V gene, clone size, CDR3 length, D gene, J gene, CDR3 DNA, CDR3 protein. D genes are given only for firm matches. Rows may omit the clone size; those that give it use once, few, many or a size class.

TRBV2	.	13	.	TRBJ2-3	TGTGCCAGCAACCTACTAGTGACAGATACGCAGTATTTT	CASNLLVTDTQYF
TRBV6-5	few	12	.	TRBJ2-7	TGTGCCAGCTCAGGACAGACCTACGAGCAGTACTTC	CASSGQTYEQYF
TRBV5-1	.	14	.	TRBJ2-1	TGCGCCAGCAGCTTGATACCGGACCCGAACGAGCAGTTCTTC	CASSLIPDPNEQFF
TRBV6-5	.	15	TRBD1	TRBJ1-1	TGTGCCAGCAGCGACCTTGACAGGGGATGGACTGAAGCTTTCTTT	CASSDLDRGWTEAFF
TRBV10-3	.	17	.	TRBJ1-3	TGTGCCATCAGTGCGACAGGCCCCAGGGCTGCTGGAAACACCATATATTTT	CAISATGPRAAGNTIYF
TRBV12-5	.	14	.	TRBJ2-1	TGTGCTAGTGGTAGTAGTCTCAGACACAATGAGCAGTTCTTC	CASGSSLRHNEQFF
TRBV7-2	.	15	.	TRBJ1-4	TGTGCCAGCAGCTTAGTTTACGGTTCTAATGAAAAACTGTTTTTT	CASSLVYGSNEKLFF
TRBV4-3	.	13	.	TRBJ2-3	TGCGCCAGCAGCCAAAGTAGCACAGATACGCAGTATTTT	CASSQSSTDTQYF
TRBV13	.	16	TRBD2	TRBJ2-5	TGTGCCAGCAGCTTAGAAGCTAGCGGCAAAAAAGAGACCCAGTACTTC	CASSLEASGKKETQYF
TRBV3-1/TRBV3-2	.	12	.	TRBJ2-6	TGTGCCAGCTTAGGGGCGGCCAACGTCCTGACTTTC	CASLGAANVLTF
TRBV19	.	15	.	TRBJ2-2	TGTGCCAGTAGTGTAGCGCAGGCGGGCACCGGGGAGCTGTTTTTT	CASSVAQAGTGELFF
TRBV12-3/TRBV12-4	.	13	.	TRBJ2-7	TGTGCCAGCAGCCTCCAGGGAAACTACGAGCAGTACTTC	CASSLQGNYEQYF
TRBV7-9	.	16	.	TRBJ2-3	TGTGCCAGCAGCCTTTTAGGGCCCTTCTGGGCGGATACGCAGTATTTT	CASSLLGPFWADTQYF
TRBV19	.	16	.	TRBJ1-1	TGTGCCAGTAGTATCCGACACTCCAGCGTGAGGACTGAAGCTTTCTTT	CASSIRHSSVRTEAFF
TRBV5-1	.	14	.	TRBJ2-5	TGCGCCAGCAGCTTGGGGGGCCTCCAAGAGACCCAGTACTTC	CASSLGGLQETQYF
TRBV5-1	few	14	.	TRBJ1-4	TGCGCCAGCAGCTTGACGGAACTTAATGAAAAACTGTTTTTT	CASSLTELNEKLFF
TRBV19	.	13	.	TRBJ1-2	TGTGCCAGTAGTTTCCGCAGTAACTATGGCTACACCTTC	CASSFRSNYGYTF
TRBV3-1/TRBV3-2	.	15	.	TRBJ1-6	TGTGCCAGCGCCGCGAGGACGGGACTTGGGTCACCCCTCCACTTT	CASAARTGLGSPLHF
TRBV5-1	.	16	TRBD2	TRBJ2-5	TGCGCCAGCAGCTCGGGGACGACTAGCAGTTTTGAGACCCAGTACTTC	CASSSGTTSSFETQYF
TRBV7-2	.	14	.	TRBJ1-1	TGTGCCAGCAGCTTAGCGCTCGGGGTCACTGAAGCTTTCTTT	CASSLALGVTEAFF
TRBV19	.	11	.	TRBJ1-1	TGTGCCAGTAGTATTTACACTGAAGCTTTCTTT	CASSIYTEAFF
TRBV19	.	15	.	TRBJ1-5	TGTGCCAGTAGTATCGGCGGGGCCCCCAATCAGCCCCAGCATTTT	CASSIGGAPNQPQHF
TRBV30	.	15	.	TRBJ1-4	TGTGCCTGGAGGTCGGGGACTGCAACTAATGAAAAACTGTTTTTT	CAWRSGTATNEKLFF
TRBV3-1/TRBV3-2	.	13	TRBD1	TRBJ1-2	TGTGCCAGCAGCCAAGCCCGACAGGGAGGCTACACCTTC	CASSQARQGGYTF
TRBV29-1	few	16	TRBD1	TRBJ2-6	TGCAGCGTATTCCAGGGGGCGCCCTCTGGGGCCAACGTCCTGACTTTC	CSVFQGAPSGANVLTF
TRBV12-3/TRBV12-4	.	10	.	TRBJ1-2	TGTGCCAGACATGGGGGAGGCTACACCTTC	CARHGGGYTF
TRBV6-1	.	17	TRBD1	TRBJ1-4	TGTGCCAGCAGTGAACTACGGACAGGAGCAACTAATGAAAAACTGTTTTTT	CASSELRTGATNEKLFF